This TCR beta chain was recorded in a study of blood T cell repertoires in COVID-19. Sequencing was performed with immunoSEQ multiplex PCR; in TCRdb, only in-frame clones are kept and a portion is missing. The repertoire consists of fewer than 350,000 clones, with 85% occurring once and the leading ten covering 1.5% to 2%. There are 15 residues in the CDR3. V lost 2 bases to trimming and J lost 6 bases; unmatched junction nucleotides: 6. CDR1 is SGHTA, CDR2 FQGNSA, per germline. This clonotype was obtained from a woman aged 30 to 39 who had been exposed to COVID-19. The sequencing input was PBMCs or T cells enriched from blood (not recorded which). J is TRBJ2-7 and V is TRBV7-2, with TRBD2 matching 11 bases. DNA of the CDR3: TGTGCCAGCAGCTTACGGCCTAGCGGGAGGAGCGAGCAGTACTTC. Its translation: CASSLRPSGRSEQYF.